This TCR beta chain was found in a study of cytomegalovirus exposure and HLA in healthy donors. Study-wide points: The authors confirmed in vitro that a few CMV-associated chains were specific for CMV antigens. It was found in a later analysis that first-cohort TCR clusters tended to co-occur in the 100 to 150 validation repertoires.

Concerning this clone itself: Its specificity is not known.

These donors were members of the roughly 120-subject validation cohort, a group separate from the approximately 620-subject first cohort. Germline V gene data show CDR1 as MNHEY and CDR2 as SVGAGI. There are 13 residues in the CDR3. Trimming took off 9 bases at V and 3 bases at J, with 12 bases between the two ends. TCRdb keeps only in-frame clones here, not all; method: immunoSEQ multiplex PCR. This sample has approximately 82,000 clones; 90% to 95% occur once, and the top ten carry 0.69%. The chain uses TRBV6-5 and TRBJ1-5; D is unclear. Sample: PBMCs. The source of this sequence is a woman aged 18-30 years in good health and CMV-seronegative. CDR3 sequence (DNA): TGTGCCAGTTGGGCAGGACTCAATCAGCCCCAGCATTTT. It encodes CASWAGLNQPQHF.